One sample yielded the 20 T cell receptor beta chains listed below, sequenced in a study of response to subunit inactivated influenza vaccine. MiXCR was run by TCRdb on the RT-PCR reads, yielding one entry per CDR3 protein. This sample carries about 780,000 distinct CDR3 sequences, around 18% of them seen once, and the ten largest clones take 9.5% to 13%. The sample here was PBMCs from blood, taken 5 to 6 days after vaccination. The receptor set was obtained from a man aged 45-60 years who received an inactivated influenza vaccine.

V is TRBV10-3 and J is TRBJ2-5, with 9 bases fitting TRBD1. This CDR3 contains 13 residues. Germline CDR1 reads ENHRY; CDR2 reads SYGVKD. The V and J ends lost 6 bases and 5 bases, in that order; junction bases with no gene match: 4. CDR3 in DNA: TGTGCCATCAGAGGAGGGACAGGGGAGACCCAGTACTTC. It yields the protein CAIRGGTGETQYF.

This clonotype came up a few times. The CDR3 loop is CASSASAGSPYEQYF. For the CDR3, the DNA is TGTGCCAGCAGCGCCTCCGCGGGATCCCCCTACGAGCAGTACTTC. This chain uses TRBV9 with TRBJ2-7, with D tentatively TRBD2 (6 bases). The CDR3 has 15 residues. CDR1 is SGDLS, CDR2 YYNGEE, per germline. V gave up 3 bases and J gave up 2 bases, with 15 bases separating them.

About this clonotype itself: It may be a read error: a sequence one base away is much more abundant. The chain links TRBV20-1 to TRBJ2-1; TRBD2 matches 10 bases. Germline CDR1 and CDR2: DFQATT and SNEGSKA (reference sequence). CDR3 length: 16 residues. After removal of 0 bases from V and 3 bases from J, the junction contained 5 bases not matched to a gene. CDR3 region: CSAREPWTSGYNEQFF. Here the CDR3 DNA reads TGCAGTGCTAGAGAGCCTTGGACTAGCGGCTACAATGAGCAGTTCTTC.

V usage is TRBV20-1 and J usage is TRBJ2-4; 11 positions match TRBD1. The CDR3 extends over 16 amino acids. The V gene's germline CDR1 is DFQATT and CDR2 SNEGSKA (reference sequence). The V segment lost 6 bases and the J segment 4 bases; nucleotides outside the gene matches: 11. CDR3 nucleotide sequence: TGCAGTGCAAATTCCGGGACAGGGGGAAAAAAAAACATTCAGTACTTC. Its translation is CSANSGTGGKKNIQYF.

The chain carries TRBV7-9 and TRBJ1-4, with 8 positions matching TRBD1. The CDR3 length is 15 residues. V dropped 5 bases and J dropped 4; count of bases not matched to a gene: 6. Germline loops: CDR1 SEHNR, CDR2 FQNEAQ (reference sequence). The CDR3 protein is CASSKGQANNEKLFF. The CDR3 DNA sequence: TGTGCCAGCAGCAAGGGACAGGCAAATAATGAAAAACTGTTTTTT.

This clonotype came up a few times. The rearrangement links TRBV10-1 to TRBJ1-2; 7 nucleotides match TRBD1. Trimming at V came to 2 bases and at J to 3 bases, leaving 0 bases not matched to a gene. There are 13 residues in the CDR3. Germline V gene data show CDR1 as WNHNN and CDR2 as SYGVQD (reference sequence). Written as DNA, the CDR3 is TGCGCCAGCAGTGAGGGACAGGACTATGGCTACACCTTC. Its translation: CASSEGQDYGYTF.

This clonotype was seen ten or more times. The J gene is TRBJ2-1, the V gene TRBV6-2 or TRBV6-3; D is undetermined. CDR1 MNHEY and CDR2 SVGEGT come from the germline V gene. The CDR3 sequence is 14 residues long. Trimming removed 1 base from V and 9 bases from J, with 13 bases in between. In nucleotides, the CDR3 is TGTGCCAGCAGTTACTTACGCAGTTATTTTGAGCAGTTCTTC. Its protein is CASSYLRSYFEQFF.

The rearrangement links TRBV27 to TRBJ1-1; 10 bases fit TRBD1. The CDR3 is made up of 15 amino acids. The V gene's germline CDR1 is MNHEY and CDR2 SMNVEV (reference sequence). V was pared by 4 bases and J by 4 bases, with 6 bases of the junction left unmatched. The CDR3 sequence: CASSSGQGVSTEAFF. CDR3 sequence (DNA): TGTGCCAGCAGTTCCGGACAGGGGGTGAGCACTGAAGCTTTCTTT.

The chain combines TRBV6-5 with TRBJ1-1; no reliable D call. CDR3 length: 14 residues. Trimming shortened V by 0 bases and J by 7 bases, and 12 bases separated the two germline ends. Germline V gene lookup returns CDR1 MNHEY and CDR2 SVGAGI. This chain's CDR3 is CASSYSSTPVEAFF. In nucleotides, the CDR3 is TGTGCCAGCAGTTACTCGAGTACACCAGTTGAAGCTTTCTTT.

This clonotype was detected many times. The chain employs TRBV12-3 or TRBV12-4 and TRBJ2-1, with D possibly being TRBD2 (7 bases). This CDR3 is built from 14 residues. V shed 6 bases and J shed 8 bases, with 17 bases lying between them. Here the CDR3 reads CASRRGLRGDEQFF. As DNA, the CDR3 is TGTGCCAGCAGGCGGGGGCTCCGGGGCGATGAGCAGTTCTTC.

This clonotype was picked up a small number of times. The chain joins TRBV5-1 to TRBJ2-7; 7 bases match TRBD1. The CDR3 is made up of 12 amino acids. With 4 bases clipped from V and 5 bases from J, the junction kept 3 bases outside the gene matches. From germline, CDR1 is SGHRS and CDR2 YFSETQ. The CDR3 nucleotides read TGCGCCAGCAGCGAGACAGGGAACGAGCAGTACTTC. Translating gives CASSETGNEQYF.

This clonotype was counted many times. The gene calls are TRBV12-3 or TRBV12-4 and TRBJ2-1, with TRBD2 as a possible D gene (6 bases). V lost 3 bases to trimming and J lost 2 bases, with 8 bases between them. The CDR3 covers 14 residues. CDR3 in amino acids: CASSLAGTYNEQFF. CDR3 bases: TGTGCCAGCAGTTTGGCGGGGACCTACAATGAGCAGTTCTTC.

This clonotype has a count of ten or more. The chain employs TRBV10-3 and TRBJ2-5, with D unresolved. Germline V lookup: CDR1 ENHRY, CDR2 SYGVKD. V dropped 3 bases and J dropped 5 bases, with 4 bases sitting between them. The CDR3 has 11 amino acids. The CDR3 spells CAISDRETQYF. The CDR3 bases are TGTGCCATCAGTGACCGCGAGACCCAGTACTTC.

This clonotype has more than one count but fewer than ten. This chain links TRBV5-5 with TRBJ2-6; 9 nucleotides match TRBD1. Germline V CDR1 and CDR2: SGHKS, YYEKEE (reference sequence). The CDR3 spans 18 residues. The ends lost 1 base at V and 1 base at J; junction bases unmatched: 6. CDR3 sequence: CASSLYRGQGSGANVLTF. The CDR3 nucleotides read TGTGCCAGCAGCTTGTACAGGGGGCAGGGGTCTGGGGCCAACGTCCTGACTTTC.

A few counts support this clonotype. This sequence joins TRBV10-2 and TRBJ2-3; D perhaps matches TRBD2 (5 bases). This CDR3 has 16 amino acids. Looked up from germline, CDR1 is WSHSY and CDR2 is SAAADI. With 6 bases removed from V and 4 bases from J, the gap between germline ends came to 20 bases. DNA for the CDR3: TGCGCCAGCAGCAGCCAGGCTAGCATCAGCTCAGATACGCAGTATTTT. It encodes CASSSQASISSDTQYF.

This clonotype was recorded many times. The J gene is TRBJ2-1, the V gene TRBV28; D call uncertain. The CDR3 is made up of 15 amino acids. Germline CDR1 reads MDHEN; CDR2 reads SYDVKM. V shed 3 bases and J shed 2 bases, with 11 bases lying between them. The CDR3 region has the DNA TGTGCCAGCAGTTTTGGCACCTTGGCCTACAATGAGCAGTTCTTC. Amino acid sequence: CASSFGTLAYNEQFF.

The V and J genes are TRBV7-2 and TRBJ1-1; D is unclear. V lost 6 bases to trimming and J lost 1 base, with 12 bases between them. The CDR3 has 14 amino acids. Germline values: CDR1 SGHTA, CDR2 FQGNSA. The CDR3: CASSLQPQNTEAFF. CDR3 in DNA: TGTGCCAGCAGTTTACAGCCTCAGAACACTGAAGCTTTCTTT.

V is TRBV11-2 and J is TRBJ1-6; perhaps TRBD1 as D (6 bases). This CDR3 contains 17 residues. V gave up 6 bases and J gave up 4 bases, with 19 bases separating them. CDR1 SGHAT and CDR2 FQNNGV come from the germline V gene. CDR3 residues: CASRSPAQGLYNSPLHF. CDR3 DNA: TGTGCCAGCAGGTCCCCCGCACAGGGCTTGTATAATTCACCCCTCCACTTT. The full variable domain, its missing parts supplied by reference TRBV11-2 and TRBJ1-6, is EAGVAQSPRYKIIEKRQSVAFWCNPISGHATLYWYQQILGQGPKLLIQFQNNGVVDDSQLPKDRFSAERLKGVDSTLKIQPAKLEDSAVYLCASRSPAQGLYNSPLHFGNGTRLTVT.

This clonotype was counted only a few times. The rearrangement uses TRBV10-3 and TRBJ2-5; unclear D gene. Germline CDR1 and CDR2: ENHRY and SYGVKD. This CDR3 is 13 amino acids long. Trimming stripped 6 bases from V and 3 bases from J, with 11 bases between. The CDR3 coding sequence is TGTGCCATCAGGGACCCACCGAAAGAGACCCAGTACTTC. Translated, it gives CAIRDPPKETQYF.

This clonotype was seen ten or more times. This sequence joins TRBV4-1 and TRBJ2-7, with D possibly being TRBD1 (6 bases). The CDR3 is 16 residues long. CDR1 is MGHRA, CDR2 YSYEKL, per germline. Trimming cost V 4 bases and J 5 bases, with 21 bases left between them. CDR3 DNA sequence: TGCGCCAGCAGCCTTCCGCCGACAGGTAACAAGAACGAGCAGTACTTC. Amino acids: CASSLPPTGNKNEQYF.